This TCR beta chain was observed in a study of graft-versus-host responses after intestinal transplantation. The CDR3 length is 14 residues. Deletions cut 0 bases from V and 1 base from J, with 7 bases between. CDR1 is SGHRS and CDR2 is YFSETQ in the germline V gene. Investigators treated the graft tissue so that it released intraepithelial and lamina propria lymphocytes. Regarding this clone: The antigen remains undetermined.

Repertoires were generated with immunoSEQ multiplex PCR, while TCRdb's copy carries only in-frame clones and drops some. This sample has under 9,000 clones, with roughly two thirds found just once. Broader study findings: GvH clones turned up in recipient marrow; some had shown up first in ileum or blood. The study associated peak circulating GvH clone levels with early post-transplant HvG declines.

The sequences come from ileum tissue, collected 450 to 480 days after transplant. The chain recombines TRBV5-1 with TRBJ1-1; D uncertain. This TCR derives from a human patient who received an intestinal transplant, so some T cells may come from the graft donor. The CDR3 sequence is CASSLDAANTEAFF. The CDR3 nucleotides are TGCGCCAGCAGCTTGGACGCAGCGAACACTGAAGCTTTCTTT.